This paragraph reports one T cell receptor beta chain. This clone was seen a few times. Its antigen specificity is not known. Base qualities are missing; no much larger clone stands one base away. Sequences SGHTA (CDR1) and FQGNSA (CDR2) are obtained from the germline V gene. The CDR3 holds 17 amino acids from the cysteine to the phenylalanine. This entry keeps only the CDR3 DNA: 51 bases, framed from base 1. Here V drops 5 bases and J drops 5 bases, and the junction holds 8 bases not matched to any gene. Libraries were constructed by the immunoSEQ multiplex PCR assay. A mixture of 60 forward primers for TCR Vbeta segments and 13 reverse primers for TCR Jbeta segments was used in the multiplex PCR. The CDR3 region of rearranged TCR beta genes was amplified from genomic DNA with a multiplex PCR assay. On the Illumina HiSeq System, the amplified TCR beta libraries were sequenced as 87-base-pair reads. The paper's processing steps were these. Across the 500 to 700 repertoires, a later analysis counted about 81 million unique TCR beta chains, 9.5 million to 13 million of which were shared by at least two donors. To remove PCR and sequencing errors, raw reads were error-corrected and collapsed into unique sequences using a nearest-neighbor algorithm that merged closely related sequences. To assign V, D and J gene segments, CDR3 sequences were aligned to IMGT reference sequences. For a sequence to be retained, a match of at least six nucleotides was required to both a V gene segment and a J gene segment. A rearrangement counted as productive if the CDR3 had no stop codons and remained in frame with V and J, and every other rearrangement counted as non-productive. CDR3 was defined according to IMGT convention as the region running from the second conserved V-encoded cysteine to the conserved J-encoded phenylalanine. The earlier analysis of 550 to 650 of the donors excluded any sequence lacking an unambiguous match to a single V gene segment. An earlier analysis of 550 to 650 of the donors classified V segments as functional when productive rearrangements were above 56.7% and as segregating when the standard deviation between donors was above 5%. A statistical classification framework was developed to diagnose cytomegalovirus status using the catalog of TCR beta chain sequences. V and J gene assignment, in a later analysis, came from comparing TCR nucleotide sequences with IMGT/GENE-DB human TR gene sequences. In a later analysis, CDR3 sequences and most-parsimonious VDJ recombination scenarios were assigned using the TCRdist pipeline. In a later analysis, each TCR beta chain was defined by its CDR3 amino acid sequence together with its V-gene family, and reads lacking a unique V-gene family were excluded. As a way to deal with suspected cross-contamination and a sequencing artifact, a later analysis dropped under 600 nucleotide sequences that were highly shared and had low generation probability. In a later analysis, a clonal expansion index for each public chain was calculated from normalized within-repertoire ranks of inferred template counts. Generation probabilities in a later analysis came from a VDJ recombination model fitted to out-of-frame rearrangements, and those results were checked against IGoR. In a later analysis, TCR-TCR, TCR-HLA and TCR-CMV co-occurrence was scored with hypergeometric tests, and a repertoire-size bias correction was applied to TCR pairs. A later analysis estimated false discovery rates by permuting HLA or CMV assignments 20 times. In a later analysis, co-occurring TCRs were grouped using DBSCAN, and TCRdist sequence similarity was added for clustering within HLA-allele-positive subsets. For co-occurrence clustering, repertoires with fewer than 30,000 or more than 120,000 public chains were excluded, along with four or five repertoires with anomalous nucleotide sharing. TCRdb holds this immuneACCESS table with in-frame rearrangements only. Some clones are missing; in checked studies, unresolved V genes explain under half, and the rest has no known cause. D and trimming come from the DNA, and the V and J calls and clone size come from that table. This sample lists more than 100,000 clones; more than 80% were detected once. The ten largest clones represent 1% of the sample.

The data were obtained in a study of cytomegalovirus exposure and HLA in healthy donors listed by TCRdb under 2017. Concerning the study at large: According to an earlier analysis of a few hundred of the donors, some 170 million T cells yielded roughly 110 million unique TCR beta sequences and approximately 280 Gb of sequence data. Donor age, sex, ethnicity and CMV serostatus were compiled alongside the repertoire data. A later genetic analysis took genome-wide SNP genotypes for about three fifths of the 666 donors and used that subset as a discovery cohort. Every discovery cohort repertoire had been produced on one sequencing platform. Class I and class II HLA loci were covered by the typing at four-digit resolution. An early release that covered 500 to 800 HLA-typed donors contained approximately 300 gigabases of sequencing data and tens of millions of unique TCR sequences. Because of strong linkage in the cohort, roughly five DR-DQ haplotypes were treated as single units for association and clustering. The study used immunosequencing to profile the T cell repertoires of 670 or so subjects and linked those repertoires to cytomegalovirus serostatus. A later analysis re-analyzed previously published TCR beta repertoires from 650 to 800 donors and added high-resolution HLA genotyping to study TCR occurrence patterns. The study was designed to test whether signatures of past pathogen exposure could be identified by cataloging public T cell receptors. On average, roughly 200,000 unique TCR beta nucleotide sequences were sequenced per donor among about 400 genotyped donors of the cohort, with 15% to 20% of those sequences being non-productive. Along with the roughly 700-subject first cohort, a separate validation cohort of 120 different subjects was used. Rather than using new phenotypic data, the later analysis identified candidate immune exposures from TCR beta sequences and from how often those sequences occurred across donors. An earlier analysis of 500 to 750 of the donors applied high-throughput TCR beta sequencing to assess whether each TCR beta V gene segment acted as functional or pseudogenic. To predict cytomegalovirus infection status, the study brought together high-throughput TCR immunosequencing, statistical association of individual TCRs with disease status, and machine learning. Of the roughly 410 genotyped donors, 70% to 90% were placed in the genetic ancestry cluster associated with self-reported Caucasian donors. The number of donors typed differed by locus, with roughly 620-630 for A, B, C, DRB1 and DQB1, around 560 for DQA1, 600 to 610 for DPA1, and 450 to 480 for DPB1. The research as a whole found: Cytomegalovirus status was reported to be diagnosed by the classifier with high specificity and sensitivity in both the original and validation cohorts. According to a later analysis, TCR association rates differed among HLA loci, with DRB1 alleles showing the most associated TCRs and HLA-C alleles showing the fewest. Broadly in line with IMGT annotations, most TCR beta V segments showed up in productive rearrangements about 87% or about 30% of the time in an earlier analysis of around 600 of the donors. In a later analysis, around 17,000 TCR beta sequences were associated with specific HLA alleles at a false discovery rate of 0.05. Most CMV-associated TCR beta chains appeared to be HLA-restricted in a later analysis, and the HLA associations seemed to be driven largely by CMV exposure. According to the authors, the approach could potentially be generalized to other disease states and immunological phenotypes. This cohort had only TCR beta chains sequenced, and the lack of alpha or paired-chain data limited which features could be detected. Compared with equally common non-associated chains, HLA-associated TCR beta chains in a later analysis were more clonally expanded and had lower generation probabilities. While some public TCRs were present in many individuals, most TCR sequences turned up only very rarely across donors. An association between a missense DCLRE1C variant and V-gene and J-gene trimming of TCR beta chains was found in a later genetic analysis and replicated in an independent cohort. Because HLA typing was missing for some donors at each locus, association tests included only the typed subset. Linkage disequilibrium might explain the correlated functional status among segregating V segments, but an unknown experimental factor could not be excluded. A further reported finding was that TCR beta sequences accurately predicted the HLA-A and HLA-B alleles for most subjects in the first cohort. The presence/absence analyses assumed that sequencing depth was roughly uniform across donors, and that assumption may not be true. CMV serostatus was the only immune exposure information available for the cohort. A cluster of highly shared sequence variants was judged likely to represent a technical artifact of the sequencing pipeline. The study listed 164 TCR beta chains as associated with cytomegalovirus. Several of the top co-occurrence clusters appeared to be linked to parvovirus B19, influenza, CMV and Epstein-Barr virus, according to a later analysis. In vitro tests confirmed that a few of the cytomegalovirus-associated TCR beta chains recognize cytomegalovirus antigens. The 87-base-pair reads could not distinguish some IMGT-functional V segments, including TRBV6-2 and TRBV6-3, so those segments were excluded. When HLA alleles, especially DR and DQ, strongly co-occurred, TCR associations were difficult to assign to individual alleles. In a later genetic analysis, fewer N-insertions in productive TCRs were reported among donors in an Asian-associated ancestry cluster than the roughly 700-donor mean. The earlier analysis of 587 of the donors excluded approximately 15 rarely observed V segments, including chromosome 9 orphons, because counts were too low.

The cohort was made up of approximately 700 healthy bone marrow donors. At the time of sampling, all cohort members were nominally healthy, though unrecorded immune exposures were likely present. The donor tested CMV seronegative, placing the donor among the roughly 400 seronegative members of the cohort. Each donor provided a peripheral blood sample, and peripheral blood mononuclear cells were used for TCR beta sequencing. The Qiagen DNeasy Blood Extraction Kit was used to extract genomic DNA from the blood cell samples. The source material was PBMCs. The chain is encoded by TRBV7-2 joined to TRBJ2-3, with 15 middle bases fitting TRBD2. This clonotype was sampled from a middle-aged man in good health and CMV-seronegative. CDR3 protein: CASSPLGLAGGIDTQYF. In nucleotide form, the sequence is TGTGCCAGCAGCCCCCTAGGACTAGCGGGAGGGATAGATACGCAGTATTTT.